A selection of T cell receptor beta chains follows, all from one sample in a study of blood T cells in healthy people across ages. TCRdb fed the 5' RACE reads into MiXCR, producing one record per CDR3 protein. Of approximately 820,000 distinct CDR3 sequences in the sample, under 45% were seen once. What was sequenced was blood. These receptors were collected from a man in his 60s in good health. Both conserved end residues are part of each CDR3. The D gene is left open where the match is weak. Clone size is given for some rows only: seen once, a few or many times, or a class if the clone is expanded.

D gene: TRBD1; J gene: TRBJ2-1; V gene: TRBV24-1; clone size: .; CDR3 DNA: TGTGCCACCAGTGATCGAGGACAGGGGGCTTTAAATGAGCAGTTCTTC; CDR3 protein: CATSDRGQGALNEQFF
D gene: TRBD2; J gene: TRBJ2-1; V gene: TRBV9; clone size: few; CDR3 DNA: TGTGCCAGCTCCCCGTGGGGGGGCAATGAGCAGTTCTTC; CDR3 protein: CASSPWGGNEQFF
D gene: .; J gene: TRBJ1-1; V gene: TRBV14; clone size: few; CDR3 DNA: TGTGCCAGCAGCCAAGTGGGGTTCTGGGCTTTCTTT; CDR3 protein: CASSQVGFWAFF
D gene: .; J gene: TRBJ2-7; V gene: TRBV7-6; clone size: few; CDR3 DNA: TGTGCCAGCAGCTTCCGCGACAGACCGGGACCCAGTTACGAGCAGTACTTC; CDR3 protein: CASSFRDRPGPSYEQYF
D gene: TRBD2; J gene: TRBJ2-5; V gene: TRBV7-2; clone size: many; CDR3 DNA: TGTGCCAGCAGCCATAGCGGGGGGGCTACATGGGAGACCCAGTACTTC; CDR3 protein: CASSHSGGATWETQYF
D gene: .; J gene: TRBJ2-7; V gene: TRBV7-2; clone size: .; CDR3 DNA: TGTGCCAGCAGCTTAGCGGGACCGTCCCTCGAGCAGTACTTC; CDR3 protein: CASSLAGPSLEQYF
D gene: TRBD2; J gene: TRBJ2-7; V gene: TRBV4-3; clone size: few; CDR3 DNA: TGCGCCAGCAGCCAAAACAGCGGGGCGACCTACGAGCAGTACTTC; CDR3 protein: CASSQNSGATYEQYF
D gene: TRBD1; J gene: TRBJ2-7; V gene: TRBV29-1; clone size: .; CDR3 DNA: TGCAGCGTTGAAGAAAGTGGACAGGGAGGTGGGGACGAGCAGTACTTC; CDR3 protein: CSVEESGQGGGDEQYF
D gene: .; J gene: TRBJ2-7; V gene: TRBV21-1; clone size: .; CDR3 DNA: TGTGCCAGCAGCAAAGATCCAGTTGGGAAAGCGGCCGAGGACGAGCAGTACTTC; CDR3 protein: CASSKDPVGKAAEDEQYF
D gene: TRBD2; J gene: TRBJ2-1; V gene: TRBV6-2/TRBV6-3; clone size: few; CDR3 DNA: TGTGCCAGCACTTCCGGGACCGGGGGGAACAATGAGCAGTTCTTC; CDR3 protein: CASTSGTGGNNEQFF
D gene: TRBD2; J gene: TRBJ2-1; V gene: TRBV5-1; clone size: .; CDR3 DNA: TGCGCCAGCAATCTAGCGGGGGGGTACAATGAGCAGTTCTTC; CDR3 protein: CASNLAGGYNEQFF